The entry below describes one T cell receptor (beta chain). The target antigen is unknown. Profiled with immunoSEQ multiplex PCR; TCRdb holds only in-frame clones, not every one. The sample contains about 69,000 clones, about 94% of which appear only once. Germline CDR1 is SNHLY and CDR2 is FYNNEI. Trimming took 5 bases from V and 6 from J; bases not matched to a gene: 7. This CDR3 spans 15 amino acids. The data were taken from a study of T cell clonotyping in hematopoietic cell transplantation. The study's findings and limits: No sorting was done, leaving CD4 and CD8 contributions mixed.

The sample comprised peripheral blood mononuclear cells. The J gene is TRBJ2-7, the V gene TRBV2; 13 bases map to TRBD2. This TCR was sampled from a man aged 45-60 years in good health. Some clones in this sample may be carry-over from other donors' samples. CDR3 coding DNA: TGTGCCAGCAGTCCCACTAGCGGGAGGGCCGGCGAGCAGTACTTC. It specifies CASSPTSGRAGEQYF.